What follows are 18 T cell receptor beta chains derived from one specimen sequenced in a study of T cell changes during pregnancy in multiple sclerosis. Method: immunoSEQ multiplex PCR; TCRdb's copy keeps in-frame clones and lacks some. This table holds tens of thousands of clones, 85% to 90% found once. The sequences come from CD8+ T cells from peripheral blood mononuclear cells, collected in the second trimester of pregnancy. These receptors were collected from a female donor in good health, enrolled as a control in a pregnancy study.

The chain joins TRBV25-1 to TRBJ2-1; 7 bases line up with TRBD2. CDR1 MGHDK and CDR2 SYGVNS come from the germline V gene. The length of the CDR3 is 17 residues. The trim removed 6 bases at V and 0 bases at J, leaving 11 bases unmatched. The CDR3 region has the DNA TGTGCCAGCAGCGCGACCACCACTAGCGCCTCCTACAATGAGCAGTTCTTC. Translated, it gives CASSATTTSASYNEQFF.

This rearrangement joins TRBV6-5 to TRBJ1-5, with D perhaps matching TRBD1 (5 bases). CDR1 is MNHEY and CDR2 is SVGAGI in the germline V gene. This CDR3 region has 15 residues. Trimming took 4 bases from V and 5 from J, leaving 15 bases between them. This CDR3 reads CASSFPGHGYQPQHF. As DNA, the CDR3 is TGTGCCAGCAGTTTCCCAGGGCATGGGTATCAGCCCCAGCATTTT.

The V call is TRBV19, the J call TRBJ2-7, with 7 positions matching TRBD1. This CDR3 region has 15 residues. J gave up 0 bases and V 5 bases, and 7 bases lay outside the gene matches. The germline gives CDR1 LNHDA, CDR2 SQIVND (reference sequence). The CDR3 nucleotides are TGTGCCAGTAGTCCAGGACAGGCCCACTCCTACGAGCAGTACTTC. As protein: CASSPGQAHSYEQYF.

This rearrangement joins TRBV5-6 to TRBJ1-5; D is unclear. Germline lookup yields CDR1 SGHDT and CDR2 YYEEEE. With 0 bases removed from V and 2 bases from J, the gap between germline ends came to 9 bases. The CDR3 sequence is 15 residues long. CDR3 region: CASSLAEEGNQPQHF. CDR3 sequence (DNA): TGTGCCAGCAGCTTGGCCGAGGAGGGCAATCAGCCCCAGCATTTT.

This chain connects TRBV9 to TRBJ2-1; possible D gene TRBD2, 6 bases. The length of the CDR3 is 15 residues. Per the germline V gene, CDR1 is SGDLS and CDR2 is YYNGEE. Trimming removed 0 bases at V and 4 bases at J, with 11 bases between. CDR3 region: CASSVASSEYNEQFF. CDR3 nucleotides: TGTGCCAGCAGCGTAGCCTCTAGCGAGTACAATGAGCAGTTCTTC.

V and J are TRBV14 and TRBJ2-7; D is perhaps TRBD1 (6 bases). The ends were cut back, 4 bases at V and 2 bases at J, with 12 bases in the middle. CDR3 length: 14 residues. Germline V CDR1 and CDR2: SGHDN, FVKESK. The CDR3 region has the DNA TGTGCCAGCAGCCTATGGACAGCCACCTACGAGCAGTACTTC. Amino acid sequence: CASSLWTATYEQYF.

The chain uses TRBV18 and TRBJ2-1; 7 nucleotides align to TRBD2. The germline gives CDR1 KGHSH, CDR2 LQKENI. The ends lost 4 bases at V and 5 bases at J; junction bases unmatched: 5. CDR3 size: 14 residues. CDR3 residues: CASSRGGSNNEQFF. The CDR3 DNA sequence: TGTGCCAGCTCACGGGGGGGGTCTAACAATGAGCAGTTCTTC. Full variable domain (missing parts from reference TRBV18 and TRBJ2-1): NAGVMQNPRHLVRRRGQEARLRCSPMKGHSHVYWYRQLPEEGLKFMVYLQKENIIDESGMPKERFSAEFPKEGPSILRIQQVVRGDSAAYFCASSRGGSNNEQFFGPGTRLTVL.

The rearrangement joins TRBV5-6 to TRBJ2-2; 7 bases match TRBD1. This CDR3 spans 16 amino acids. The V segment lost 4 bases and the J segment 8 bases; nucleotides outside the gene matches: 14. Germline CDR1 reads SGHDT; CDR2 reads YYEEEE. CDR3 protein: CASSVPTGPAVGELFF. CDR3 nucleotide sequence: TGTGCCAGCAGCGTCCCGACAGGGCCCGCGGTGGGGGAGCTGTTTTTT.

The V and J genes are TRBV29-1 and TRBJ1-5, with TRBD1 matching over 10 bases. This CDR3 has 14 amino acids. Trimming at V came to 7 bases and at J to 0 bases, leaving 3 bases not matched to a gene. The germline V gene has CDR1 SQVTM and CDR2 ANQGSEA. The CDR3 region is CSAGTGDSNQPQHF. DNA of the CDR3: TGCAGCGCAGGGACAGGGGATAGCAATCAGCCCCAGCATTTT.

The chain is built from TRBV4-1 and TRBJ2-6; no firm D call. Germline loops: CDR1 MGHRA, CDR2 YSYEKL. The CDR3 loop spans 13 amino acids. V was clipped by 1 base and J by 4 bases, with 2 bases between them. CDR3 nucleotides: TGCGCCAGCAGCCAAGCAGGGGCCAACGTCCTGACTTTC. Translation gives CASSQAGANVLTF.

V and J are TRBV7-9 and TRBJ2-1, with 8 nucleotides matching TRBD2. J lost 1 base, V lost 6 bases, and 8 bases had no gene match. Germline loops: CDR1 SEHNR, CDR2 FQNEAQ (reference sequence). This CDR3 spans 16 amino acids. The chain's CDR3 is CASRHPERESYNEQFF. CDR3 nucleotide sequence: TGTGCCAGCAGGCACCCCGAGCGGGAGTCCTACAATGAGCAGTTCTTC.

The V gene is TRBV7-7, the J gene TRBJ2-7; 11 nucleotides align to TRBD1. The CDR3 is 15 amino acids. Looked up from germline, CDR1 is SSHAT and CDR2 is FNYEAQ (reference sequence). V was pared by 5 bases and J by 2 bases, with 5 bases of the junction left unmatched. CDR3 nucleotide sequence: TGTGCCAGCAGCGTGGGACAGGGGGAAACCTACGAGCAGTACTTC. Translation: CASSVGQGETYEQYF.

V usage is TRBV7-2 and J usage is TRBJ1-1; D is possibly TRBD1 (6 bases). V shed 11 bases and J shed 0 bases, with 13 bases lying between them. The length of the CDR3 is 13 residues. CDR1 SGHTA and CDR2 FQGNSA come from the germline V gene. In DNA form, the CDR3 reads TGTGCCGTGGGGGACACAATGAACACTGAAGCTTTCTTT. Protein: CAVGDTMNTEAFF.

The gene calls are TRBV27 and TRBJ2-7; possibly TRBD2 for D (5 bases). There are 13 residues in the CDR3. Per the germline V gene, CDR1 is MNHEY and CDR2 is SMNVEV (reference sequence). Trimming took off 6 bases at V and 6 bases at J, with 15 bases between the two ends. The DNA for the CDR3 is TGTGCCAGCAGGAGGGCGCGAATTGGCGAGCAGTACTTC. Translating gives CASRRARIGEQYF.

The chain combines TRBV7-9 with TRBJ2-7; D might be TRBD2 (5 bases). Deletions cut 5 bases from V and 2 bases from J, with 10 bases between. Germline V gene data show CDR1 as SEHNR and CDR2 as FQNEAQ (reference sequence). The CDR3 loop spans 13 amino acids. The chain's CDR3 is CASSQDGAYEQYF. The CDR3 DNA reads TGTGCCAGCAGCCAGGACGGGGCCTACGAGCAGTACTTC.

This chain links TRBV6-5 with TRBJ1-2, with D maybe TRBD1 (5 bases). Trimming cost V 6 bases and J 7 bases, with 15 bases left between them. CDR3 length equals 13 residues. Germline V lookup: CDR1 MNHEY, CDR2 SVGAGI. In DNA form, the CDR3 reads TGTGCCAGCAGCCTAAGTCAGGGAACTGGCTACACCTTC. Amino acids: CASSLSQGTGYTF.

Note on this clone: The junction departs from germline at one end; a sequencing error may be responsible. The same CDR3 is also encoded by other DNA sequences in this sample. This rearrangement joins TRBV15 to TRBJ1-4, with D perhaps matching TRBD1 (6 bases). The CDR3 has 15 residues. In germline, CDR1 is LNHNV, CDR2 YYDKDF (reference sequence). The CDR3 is CATRPGGQSNEKLFF. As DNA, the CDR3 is TGTGCCACTCGGCCGGGAGGACAGTCTAATGAAAAACTATTTTTT.

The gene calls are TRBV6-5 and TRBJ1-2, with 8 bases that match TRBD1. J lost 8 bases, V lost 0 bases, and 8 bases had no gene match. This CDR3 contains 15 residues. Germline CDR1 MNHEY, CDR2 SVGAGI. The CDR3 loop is CASSYSGQGSGGYTF. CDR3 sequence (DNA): TGTGCCAGCAGTTACTCCGGACAGGGAAGTGGAGGCTACACCTTC.